The 30 T cell receptor beta chains in this list originate from one sample, sequenced in a study of beta chain features in type 1 diabetes. Study findings and constraints: In every one of the four CD4+ subsets, TCRB CDR3s were moderately but significantly shorter in Type 1 diabetes patients.

Expressed TCRB transcripts were sequenced because the isolated RNA had all been reverse transcribed beforehand. Clones were read by immunoSEQ multiplex PCR, and TCRdb kept only the in-frame ones, dropping some. This table has hundreds of thousands of clones, 11% to 15% appearing once. Their cognate antigens are unknown. The sequencing input was naive CD4+ T cells from blood. The receptors were gathered from a young man with type 1 diabetes.

The rearrangement joins TRBV30 to TRBJ2-7; D not certain. The germline V and J ends were trimmed by 0 bases and 3 bases, with 9 bases remaining between them. This CDR3 has 13 amino acids. Germline V gene sequence: CDR1 GTSNPN, CDR2 SVGIG (reference sequence). The chain's CDR3 is CAWSVVESYEQYF. Here the CDR3 DNA reads TGTGCCTGGAGTGTTGTAGAGAGCTACGAGCAGTACTTC.

This chain joins TRBV6-5 and TRBJ1-1; 7 bases are shared with TRBD1. From germline, CDR1 is MNHEY and CDR2 SVGAGI. V shed 6 bases and J 8 bases; nucleotides not matched to a gene: 9. This CDR3 has 13 residues. CDR3 coding DNA: TGTGCCAGCAGCGGGACAGAGAAATTAGAAGCTTTCTTT. Its translation: CASSGTEKLEAFF.

The gene calls are TRBV7-2 and TRBJ2-3; TRBD2 agrees at 13 bases. CDR1 and CDR2 (germline): SGHTA, FQGNSA. J gave up 0 bases and V 5 bases, and 5 bases lay outside the gene matches. The CDR3 spans 17 residues. CDR3 sequence reads: CASSTRTSGGSTDTQYF. In DNA, the CDR3 is TGTGCCAGCAGCACTCGGACTAGCGGGGGTAGCACAGATACGCAGTATTTT.

This chain connects TRBV9 to TRBJ2-3, with TRBD1 identical over 8 bases. The CDR3 runs 14 residues. With 5 bases clipped from V and 8 bases from J, the junction kept 10 bases outside the gene matches. CDR1 is SGDLS, CDR2 YYNGEE, per germline. CDR3 region: CASSGDRLVGTQYF. The DNA of the CDR3 is TGTGCCAGCAGTGGGGACAGGCTGGTTGGTACGCAGTATTTT.

This clone was found a few times. The chain carries TRBV5-1 and TRBJ2-1, with TRBD1 matching 8 bases. From germline, CDR1 is SGHRS and CDR2 YFSETQ. The CDR3 is 16 amino acids. V lost 4 bases to trimming and J lost 6 bases; unmatched junction nucleotides: 12. CDR3 bases: TGCGCCAGCAGCGCTCCCCCAGGGGGCCCTCTCAATGAGCAGTTCTTC. Protein sequence: CASSAPPGGPLNEQFF.

This clone was counted between two and nine times. V is TRBV7-2 and J is TRBJ1-5; D is undetermined. The V end was cut by 1 base, the J end by 1 base, with 8 bases between. The V gene's germline CDR1 is SGHTA and CDR2 FQGNSA. This CDR3 is built from 15 residues. The CDR3 loop reads CASSLETTSNQPQHF. The CDR3 nucleotides are TGTGCCAGCAGCTTAGAGACCACGAGCAATCAGCCCCAGCATTTT.

The chain employs TRBV5-1 and TRBJ1-4; 11 bases match TRBD1. Losses at the gene ends were 4 bases for V and 8 bases for J; bases not matched to a gene: 4. This CDR3 contains 14 residues. The germline gives CDR1 SGHRS, CDR2 YFSETQ. The CDR3 nucleotides read TGCGCCAGCAGCCTCGGGACAGGGGGAGAAAAACTGTTTTTT. Residues: CASSLGTGGEKLFF.

This clone occurred a few times. The CDR3 region has the DNA TGTGCCAGCAGCTTGGGACAGGGGATCGGAAAACTGTTTTTT. Its protein product is CASSLGQGIGKLFF. The genes are TRBV7-9 and TRBJ1-4; 10 bases are shared with TRBD1. The ends lost 3 bases at V and 10 bases at J; junction bases unmatched: 5. This CDR3 has 14 residues. Germline CDR1 and CDR2: SEHNR and FQNEAQ (reference sequence).

J is TRBJ2-1 and V is TRBV4-1; 7 bases line up with TRBD2. This CDR3 has 15 amino acids. The V gene end was trimmed by 1 base and the J gene end by 3 bases; junction bases not matched to a gene: 3. CDR1 and CDR2 (germline): MGHRA, YSYEKL. The CDR3 DNA reads as TGCGCCAGCAGCCAAGGGCTAGCGGACTACAATGAGCAGTTCTTC. This translates into CASSQGLADYNEQFF.

This clone was detected a few times. The rearrangement joins TRBV7-2 to TRBJ2-1, with 11 bases lining up with TRBD2. This CDR3 region has 13 residues. Germline CDR1 SGHTA, CDR2 FQGNSA. Trimming cost V 10 bases and J 10 bases; bases outside gene matches: 9. DNA for the CDR3: TGTGCCACAGTAGCGGGAGGGCCAGGGGAGCAGTTCTTC. Translated, it gives CATVAGGPGEQFF. Full variable domain (rest looked up from reference TRBV7-2 and TRBJ2-1): GAGVSQSPSNKVTEKGKDVELRCDPISGHTALYWYRQSLGQGLEFLIYFQGNSAPDKSGLPSDRFSAERTGGSVSTLTIQRTQQEDSAVYLCATVAGGPGEQFFGPGTRLTVL.

This clone has just a few counts. The chain carries TRBV29-1 and TRBJ1-1; D not resolved. CDR3 size: 14 residues. Germline V gene sequence: CDR1 SQVTM, CDR2 ANQGSEA. The V and J ends lost 5 bases and 5 bases respectively, with 18 bases between them. The CDR3 region is CSVSKRRMGTEAFF. The CDR3, as DNA: TGCAGCGTTTCTAAGAGGCGTATGGGGACTGAAGCTTTCTTT.

This clone was seen a few times. V and J are TRBV2 and TRBJ2-6; D gene ambiguous. Germline CDR1 and CDR2: SNHLY and FYNNEI. This CDR3 is 16 amino acids long. V lost 4 bases, J lost 0 bases, and 10 bases lay in between. The CDR3 bases are TGTGCCAGCAGTGCCGAGGTGATCTCTGGGGCCAACGTCCTGACTTTC. Protein sequence: CASSAEVISGANVLTF.

This clone was counted only a few times. The rearrangement joins TRBV7-2 to TRBJ1-2; D call uncertain. V gave up 5 bases and J gave up 2 bases, with 6 bases separating them. The CDR3 sequence is 12 residues long. The germline V gene encodes CDR1 SGHTA and CDR2 FQGNSA. This chain's CDR3 is CASSAQNYGYTF. In nucleotides, the CDR3 is TGTGCCAGCAGCGCACAGAACTATGGCTACACCTTC.

This clone was seen a few times. The chain recombines TRBV29-1 with TRBJ2-7; D possibly corresponds to TRBD1 (5 bases). Germline lookup yields CDR1 SQVTM and CDR2 ANQGSEA. This CDR3 is built from 13 residues. Trimming stripped 6 bases from V and 3 bases from J, with 15 bases between. CDR3 loop: CSVEKDTSYEQYF. The CDR3 DNA reads as TGCAGCGTGGAAAAGGACACGAGCTACGAGCAGTACTTC.

Note on this clone: The same CDR3 also results from other DNA sequences found in this sample. The V call is TRBV2, the J call TRBJ1-1, with no clear D. V dropped 1 base and J dropped 0 bases, with 3 bases sitting between them. Germline V gene data show CDR1 as SNHLY and CDR2 as FYNNEI. The CDR3 extends over 13 amino acids. CDR3: CASSEEVNTEAFF. The CDR3 bases are TGTGCCAGCAGTGAAGAAGTGAACACTGAAGCTTTCTTT.

This clone has a handful of counts. The chain is built from TRBV2 and TRBJ2-4, with a tentative D call TRBD2 (5 bases). The ends were cut back, 2 bases at V and 0 bases at J, with 8 bases in the middle. Germline V CDR1 and CDR2: SNHLY, FYNNEI. The CDR3 loop spans 15 amino acids. CDR3 residues: CASSERELAKNIQYF. The CDR3 nucleotides read TGTGCCAGCAGTGAAAGGGAGCTAGCCAAAAACATTCAGTACTTC. Filled out from reference TRBV2 and TRBJ2-4, the complete variable domain reads EPEVTQTPSHQVTQMGQEVILRCVPISNHLYFYWYRQILGQKVEFLVSFYNNEISEKSEIFDDQFSVERPDGSNFTLKIRSTKLEDSAMYFCASSERELAKNIQYFGAGTRLSVL.

The V gene is TRBV23-1, the J gene TRBJ2-1; D is perhaps TRBD2 (6 bases). TRBV23-1 is noted as an ORF with a role that remains uncertain. Between the trimmed V and J ends, which lost 0 bases and 1 base, there was a span of 7 bases. The CDR3 runs to 15 residues. For the CDR3, the DNA is TGCGCCAGCAGTCAATCGGAGGGTTCCTACAATGAGCAGTTCTTC. Protein: CASSQSEGSYNEQFF.

The chain couples TRBV6-5 to TRBJ2-1; unclear D gene. The V gene lost 6 bases and the J gene lost 0 bases, with 12 bases spanning the gap. Germline V lookup: CDR1 MNHEY, CDR2 SVGAGI. The CDR3 has 15 amino acids. The CDR3 reads CASSRWASSYNEQFF. CDR3 sequence (DNA): TGTGCCAGCAGCCGGTGGGCTAGCTCCTACAATGAGCAGTTCTTC.

This clone was seen only a few times. This chain joins TRBV18 and TRBJ1-1, with D perhaps TRBD1 (5 bases). Looked up from germline, CDR1 is KGHSH and CDR2 is LQKENI. The ends were cut back, 1 base at V and 3 bases at J, with 12 bases in the middle. The CDR3 is 15 residues long. The CDR3 sequence: CASSPLRGMDTEAFF. For the CDR3, the DNA is TGTGCCAGCTCACCACTTAGGGGTATGGACACTGAAGCTTTCTTT.

This clone came up a few times. The rearrangement links TRBV25-1 to TRBJ2-1; D perhaps matches TRBD2 (6 bases). Germline CDR1 and CDR2: MGHDK and SYGVNS. V was pared by 7 bases and J by 0 bases, with 16 bases between. The length of the CDR3 is 16 residues. The CDR3 sequence: CASTSSALGSYNEQFF. The CDR3 nucleotides are TGTGCCAGCACTTCTAGCGCCCTCGGCTCCTACAATGAGCAGTTCTTC.

The chain couples TRBV7-3 to TRBJ1-6, with 7 bases identical to TRBD1. The J segment lost 10 bases and the V segment lost 6 bases, leaving 9 bases of the junction unmatched. The CDR3 totals 14 residues. Germline lookup yields CDR1 SGHTA and CDR2 FQGTGA. DNA of the CDR3: TGTGCCAGCAGTTCCGGGGGACAGCAATCACCCCTCCACTTT. Its protein is CASSSGGQQSPLHF.

In its sample, this clone was seen a few times. This rearrangement joins TRBV7-9 to TRBJ1-5; D not certain. V was trimmed by 0 bases and J by 9 bases, leaving 12 bases between them. CDR3 length: 14 amino acids. Germline lookup yields CDR1 SEHNR and CDR2 FQNEAQ (reference sequence). The CDR3 nucleotides read TGTGCCAGCAGCTTAGCGCTAACGGATTCGCCCCAGCATTTT. Translation gives CASSLALTDSPQHF.

The chain has TRBV18 and TRBJ2-7; 7 bases agree with TRBD1. The CDR3 loop spans 14 amino acids. Germline loops: CDR1 KGHSH, CDR2 LQKENI. J gave up 3 bases and V 3 bases, and 5 bases lay outside the gene matches. CDR3 DNA sequence: TGTGCCAGCTCACCCGGGACAGAACTCTACGAGCAGTACTTC. Its translation: CASSPGTELYEQYF.

This clone was picked up a small number of times. The chain carries TRBV7-2 and TRBJ1-2; 8 bases agree with TRBD1. The CDR3 sequence is 15 residues long. V was clipped by 5 bases and J by 6 bases; unmatched bases: 11. Looked up from germline, CDR1 is SGHTA and CDR2 is FQGNSA. CDR3 DNA sequence: TGTGCCAGCAGCCCCGGACAGGGAAGTATTAATGGCTACACCTTC. Amino acids: CASSPGQGSINGYTF. Full variable domain (missing parts from reference TRBV7-2 and TRBJ1-2): GAGVSQSPSNKVTEKGKDVELRCDPISGHTALYWYRQSLGQGLEFLIYFQGNSAPDKSGLPSDRFSAERTGGSVSTLTIQRTQQEDSAVYLCASSPGQGSINGYTFGSGTRLTVV.

This clone has more than one count but fewer than ten. The same CDR3 can be traced to other DNA sequences in this sample. The CDR3 region has the DNA TGTGCCTGGAGCGCCGGCGTGGTGGAGACCCAGTACTTC. Translating it yields CAWSAGVVETQYF. The chain links TRBV30 to TRBJ2-5; D gene uncertain. Trimming removed 3 bases at V and 5 bases at J, with 13 bases between. The CDR3 covers 13 residues. In germline, CDR1 is GTSNPN, CDR2 SVGIG (reference sequence).

This clone was counted a few times. The chain combines TRBV29-1 with TRBJ2-5; D gene unclear. The germline V and J ends were trimmed by 8 bases and 4 bases, with 17 bases remaining between them. The CDR3 totals 13 residues. Germline-derived CDR1 and CDR2 are SQVTM and ANQGSEA. CDR3 residues: CSTLTPAAETQYF. The CDR3 region has the DNA TGCAGCACTTTGACCCCGGCGGCAGAGACCCAGTACTTC.

The V and J genes are TRBV5-1 and TRBJ2-3; D gene uncertain. Germline V gene data show CDR1 as SGHRS and CDR2 as YFSETQ. V was cut by 5 bases and J by 0 bases, with 22 bases left in between. CDR3 size: 18 residues. CDR3 sequence (DNA): TGCGCCAGCAGTTCGGGCCAATTGCTTGGCTCTAGCACAGATACGCAGTATTTT. Protein product: CASSSGQLLGSSTDTQYF.

This clone came up a few times. This chain uses TRBV7-9 with TRBJ2-7, with a weak D call TRBD2 (5 bases). Looked up from germline, CDR1 is SEHNR and CDR2 is FQNEAQ (reference sequence). V was cut by 3 bases and J by 0 bases, with 12 bases left in between. The CDR3 covers 15 residues. The CDR3 coding sequence is TGTGCCAGCAGCTTGCGACTAAGTTCCTCCTACGAGCAGTACTTC. Translated, it gives CASSLRLSSSYEQYF.

This clone has more than one count but fewer than ten. V usage is TRBV5-1 and J usage is TRBJ2-3; 14 bases are a match to TRBD2. This CDR3 has 16 residues. Germline trimming cut 5 bases from V and 6 bases from J; bases unmatched to any gene: 8. Germline-derived CDR1 and CDR2 are SGHRS and YFSETQ. Here the CDR3 reads CASSWGLAGERDTQYF. Written as DNA, the CDR3 is TGCGCCAGCAGTTGGGGACTAGCGGGAGAACGGGATACGCAGTATTTT.

This chain connects TRBV15 to TRBJ1-2; D remains unclear. The CDR3 length is 14 residues. Germline V gene sequence: CDR1 LNHNV, CDR2 YYDKDF (reference sequence). V was cut by 0 bases and J by 1 base, with 6 bases left in between. Here the CDR3 reads CATSRDRSNYGYTF. The CDR3 DNA reads TGTGCCACCAGCAGAGATCGGAGTAACTATGGCTACACCTTC.